Listed below are T cell receptor beta chains from one sample, sequenced in a study of Graves' ophthalmopathy and Graves' hyperthyroidism. TCRdb redid the calling of the multiplex PCR reads with MiXCR, one entry per CDR3 protein. The top ten clones hold around 6.9% of a sample with just over 600,000 distinct CDR3 sequences, about 24% of them seen once. What was sequenced was peripheral blood. These receptors came from a woman aged 18-35 years with stable Graves' hyperthyroidism. Some clones in this sample may be carry-over from other donors' samples. CDR3s include the opening cysteine and the closing phenylalanine or tryptophan. The D gene is left open where the match is weak. Clone size is not always given. Where it is, it says once, few, many or a class for expanded clones.

clone_size: many
d_call: TRBD2
v_call: TRBV6-2/TRBV6-3
j_call: TRBJ2-5
cdr3_nt: TGTGCCAGCAGTTACGGGAGCGGGGGGGGGCAAGAGACCCAGTACTTC
cdr3_aa: CASSYGSGGGQETQYF

clone_size: many
d_call: .
v_call: TRBV12-3/TRBV12-4
j_call: TRBJ1-5
cdr3_nt: TGTGCCAGCAGCTGGCAGCTTAGCAATCAGCCCCAGCATTTT
cdr3_aa: CASSWQLSNQPQHF

clone_size: few
d_call: TRBD2
v_call: TRBV6-4
j_call: TRBJ2-7
cdr3_nt: TGTGCCAGCACCCGGACAGGTCCGGGACTAGCGGGGGGCTACCCCCCCTACGAGCAGTACTTC
cdr3_aa: CASTRTGPGLAGGYPPYEQYF

clone_size: many
d_call: TRBD2
v_call: TRBV6-5
j_call: TRBJ2-2
cdr3_nt: TGTGCCAGCAGCTCGCCGGGACTAGCGGGAGGCGCGAACACCGGGGAGCTGTTTTTT
cdr3_aa: CASSSPGLAGGANTGELFF

clone_size: many
d_call: TRBD1
v_call: TRBV6-1
j_call: TRBJ1-2
cdr3_nt: TGTGCCAGTTTAACAGGGGCTGGGGGTTATGGCTACACCTTC
cdr3_aa: CASLTGAGGYGYTF

clone_size: many
d_call: .
v_call: TRBV12-3/TRBV12-4
j_call: TRBJ1-2
cdr3_nt: TGTGCCAGCACCGAATGGGGGGAAGGGTATGGCTACACCTTC
cdr3_aa: CASTEWGEGYGYTF

clone_size: many
d_call: .
v_call: TRBV28
j_call: TRBJ1-1
cdr3_nt: TGTGCCAGCAGTTTACCCCGGGGGAGGGCCACTGAAGCTTTCTTT
cdr3_aa: CASSLPRGRATEAFF

clone_size: few
d_call: TRBD1
v_call: TRBV18
j_call: TRBJ2-7
cdr3_nt: TGTGCCAGCTCACTGACAGGGAATCCTTCCTACGAGCAGTACTTC
cdr3_aa: CASSLTGNPSYEQYF

clone_size: .
d_call: .
v_call: TRBV12-5
j_call: TRBJ2-5
cdr3_nt: TGTGCTAGTGGTACGCCACCGGGACACTTTACAGAGACCCAGTACTTC
cdr3_aa: CASGTPPGHFTETQYF

clone_size: many
d_call: .
v_call: TRBV19
j_call: TRBJ1-1
cdr3_nt: TGTGCCAGTAGCCCTCACGGGAGGGACACTGAAGCTTTCTTT
cdr3_aa: CASSPHGRDTEAFF

clone_size: many
d_call: TRBD2
v_call: TRBV11-2
j_call: TRBJ2-2
cdr3_nt: TGTGCCAGCAGCTTAGTAGCGGGAGGCAACACCGGGGAGCTGTTTTTT
cdr3_aa: CASSLVAGGNTGELFF

clone_size: .
d_call: .
v_call: TRBV29-1
j_call: TRBJ1-1
cdr3_nt: TGCAGCGTTGGGACAGTGCGAGCTTTCTTT
cdr3_aa: CSVGTVRAFF

clone_size: many
d_call: TRBD1
v_call: TRBV28
j_call: TRBJ1-1
cdr3_nt: TGTGCCAGCAGTGCTTATCCTCAGACAGGGATGAACACTGAAGCTTTCTTT
cdr3_aa: CASSAYPQTGMNTEAFF

clone_size: many
d_call: TRBD1
v_call: TRBV9
j_call: TRBJ1-2
cdr3_nt: TGTGCCAGCAGCTCCCAGACAGGGAAAAACGGCTACACCTTC
cdr3_aa: CASSSQTGKNGYTF

clone_size: many
d_call: .
v_call: TRBV6-5
j_call: TRBJ1-2
cdr3_nt: TGTGCCAGCAGTTACTCTGTTTTCGGGGCAGTACCCTATGGCTACACCTTC
cdr3_aa: CASSYSVFGAVPYGYTF

clone_size: .
d_call: .
v_call: TRBV6-1
j_call: TRBJ2-7
cdr3_nt: TGTGCCAGCAGTGAGGGGGGGGCTAGCGACGAGCAGTACTTC
cdr3_aa: CASSEGGASDEQYF

clone_size: few
d_call: TRBD2
v_call: TRBV6-1
j_call: TRBJ2-5
cdr3_nt: TGTGCCAGCGGGGGGACTAGCGGACAAGAGACCCAGTACTTC
cdr3_aa: CASGGTSGQETQYF

clone_size: many
d_call: .
v_call: TRBV9
j_call: TRBJ1-3
cdr3_nt: TGTGCCAGCAGCGTAGACCGGGTGACTGGAAACACCATATATTTT
cdr3_aa: CASSVDRVTGNTIYF

clone_size: many
d_call: .
v_call: TRBV30
j_call: TRBJ1-5
cdr3_nt: TGTGCCTGGAGCGCATTTAGCAATCAGCCCCAGCATTTT
cdr3_aa: CAWSAFSNQPQHF

clone_size: many
d_call: TRBD1
v_call: TRBV18
j_call: TRBJ1-2
cdr3_nt: TGTGCCAGCTCACCCGAAGGGTCAGGGGGCTATGGCTACACCTTC
cdr3_aa: CASSPEGSGGYGYTF

clone_size: many
d_call: TRBD1
v_call: TRBV20-1
j_call: TRBJ1-2
cdr3_nt: TGCAGTGCTAGAGGCCCAGGGGGCTATGGCTACACCTTC
cdr3_aa: CSARGPGGYGYTF

clone_size: few
d_call: .
v_call: TRBV20-1
j_call: TRBJ1-2
cdr3_nt: TGCAGTGCACTGGCAGCCGGCTACACCTTC
cdr3_aa: CSALAAGYTF

clone_size: many
d_call: TRBD1
v_call: TRBV24-1
j_call: TRBJ2-5
cdr3_nt: TGTGCCACCAGTGAAGACAGGGGCGTGGAGACCCAGTACTTC
cdr3_aa: CATSEDRGVETQYF

clone_size: many
d_call: TRBD1
v_call: TRBV12-3/TRBV12-4
j_call: TRBJ1-6
cdr3_nt: TGTGCCAGCAGTTTTTGGGACAGGGGTGTTTCACCCCTCCACTTT
cdr3_aa: CASSFWDRGVSPLHF